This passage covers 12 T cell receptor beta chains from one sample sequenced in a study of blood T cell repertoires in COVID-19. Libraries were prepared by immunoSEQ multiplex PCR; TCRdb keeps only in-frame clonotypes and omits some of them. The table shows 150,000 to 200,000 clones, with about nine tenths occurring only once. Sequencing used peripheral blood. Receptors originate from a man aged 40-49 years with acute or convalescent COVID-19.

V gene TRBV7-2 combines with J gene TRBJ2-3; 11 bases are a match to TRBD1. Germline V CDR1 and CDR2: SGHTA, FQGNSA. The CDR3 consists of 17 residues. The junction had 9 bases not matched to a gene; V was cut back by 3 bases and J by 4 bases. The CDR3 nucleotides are TGTGCCAGCAGCTTGGCAGGACAGGGGGCTAGGGCAGATACGCAGTATTTT. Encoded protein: CASSLAGQGARADTQYF. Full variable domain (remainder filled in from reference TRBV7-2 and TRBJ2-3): GAGVSQSPSNKVTEKGKDVELRCDPISGHTALYWYRQSLGQGLEFLIYFQGNSAPDKSGLPSDRFSAERTGGSVSTLTIQRTQQEDSAVYLCASSLAGQGARADTQYFGPGTRLTVL.

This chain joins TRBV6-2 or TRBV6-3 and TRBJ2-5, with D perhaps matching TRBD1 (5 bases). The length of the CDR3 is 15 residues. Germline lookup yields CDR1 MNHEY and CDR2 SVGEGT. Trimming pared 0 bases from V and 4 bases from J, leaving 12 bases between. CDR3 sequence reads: CASSYSGRAPETQYF. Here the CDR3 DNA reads TGTGCCAGCAGTTACTCAGGCAGGGCCCCAGAGACCCAGTACTTC.

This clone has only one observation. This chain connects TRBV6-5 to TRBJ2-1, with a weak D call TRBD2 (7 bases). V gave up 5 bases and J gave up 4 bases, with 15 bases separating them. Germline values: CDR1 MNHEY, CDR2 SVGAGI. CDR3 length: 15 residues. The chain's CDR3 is CASSPPGGIYNEQFF. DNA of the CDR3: TGTGCCAGCAGTCCTCCGGGGGGCATTTACAATGAGCAGTTCTTC.

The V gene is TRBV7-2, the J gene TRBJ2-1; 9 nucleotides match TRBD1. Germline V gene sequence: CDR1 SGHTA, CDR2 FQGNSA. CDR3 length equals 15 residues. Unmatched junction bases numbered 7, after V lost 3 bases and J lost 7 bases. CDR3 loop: CASSLNRGLGNEQFF. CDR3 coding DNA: TGTGCCAGCAGCTTGAACAGGGGGCTGGGGAATGAGCAGTTCTTC.

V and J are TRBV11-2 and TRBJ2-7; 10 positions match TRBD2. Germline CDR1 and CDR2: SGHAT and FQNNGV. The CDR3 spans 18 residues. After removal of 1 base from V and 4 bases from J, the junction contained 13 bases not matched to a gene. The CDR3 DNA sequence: TGTGCCAGCAGCTTAGGATTGGAAGCGGCTAGCGGGGGTTACGAGCAGTACTTC. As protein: CASSLGLEAASGGYEQYF.

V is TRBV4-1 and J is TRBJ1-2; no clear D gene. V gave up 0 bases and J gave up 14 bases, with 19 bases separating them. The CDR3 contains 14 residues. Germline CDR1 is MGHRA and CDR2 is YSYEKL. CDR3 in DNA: TGCGCCAGCAGCCAAGATTTTGGCGGCCCGGAAGTGACCTTC. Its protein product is CASSQDFGGPEVTF.

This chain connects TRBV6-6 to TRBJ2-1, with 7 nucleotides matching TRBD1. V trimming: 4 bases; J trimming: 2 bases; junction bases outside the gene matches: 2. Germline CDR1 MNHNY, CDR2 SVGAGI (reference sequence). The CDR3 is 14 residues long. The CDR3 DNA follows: TGTGCCAGCAGTTTGGGACAGACCTACAATGAGCAGTTCTTC. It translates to CASSLGQTYNEQFF.

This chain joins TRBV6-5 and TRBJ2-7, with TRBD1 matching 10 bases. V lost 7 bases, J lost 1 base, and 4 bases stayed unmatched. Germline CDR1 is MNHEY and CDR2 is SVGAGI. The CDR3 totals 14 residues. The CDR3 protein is CASNQGQGSYEQYF. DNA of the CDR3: TGTGCCAGCAACCAGGGACAGGGGTCCTACGAGCAGTACTTC.

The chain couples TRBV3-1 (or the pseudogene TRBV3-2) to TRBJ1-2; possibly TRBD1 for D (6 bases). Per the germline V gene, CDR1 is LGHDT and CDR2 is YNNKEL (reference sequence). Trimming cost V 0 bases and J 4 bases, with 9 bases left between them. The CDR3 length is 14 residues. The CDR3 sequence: CASSQDPQGYGYTF. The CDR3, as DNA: TGTGCCAGCAGCCAAGATCCACAGGGCTATGGCTACACCTTC.

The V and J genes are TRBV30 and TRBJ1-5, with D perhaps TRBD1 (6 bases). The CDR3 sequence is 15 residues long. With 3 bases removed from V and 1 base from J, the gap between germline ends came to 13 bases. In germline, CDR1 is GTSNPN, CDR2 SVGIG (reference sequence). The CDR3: CAWRKQGLSNQPQHF. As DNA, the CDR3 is TGTGCCTGGAGGAAACAGGGCCTAAGCAATCAGCCCCAGCATTTT.

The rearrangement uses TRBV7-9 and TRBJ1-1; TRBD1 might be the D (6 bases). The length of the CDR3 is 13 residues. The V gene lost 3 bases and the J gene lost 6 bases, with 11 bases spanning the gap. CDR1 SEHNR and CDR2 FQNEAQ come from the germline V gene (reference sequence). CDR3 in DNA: TGTGCCAGCAGCTTCGGGGGGCCGCCTGAAGCTTTCTTT. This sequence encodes CASSFGGPPEAFF.

The CDR3 loop is CASSIQGTEAFF. Here the CDR3 DNA reads TGTGCCAGTAGTATCCAGGGAACTGAAGCTTTCTTT. The chain links TRBV19 to TRBJ1-1, with a possible D match to TRBD1 (5 bases). Trimming removed 3 bases from V and 5 bases from J, with 7 bases in between. This CDR3 comprises 12 residues. In germline, CDR1 is LNHDA, CDR2 SQIVND (reference sequence).